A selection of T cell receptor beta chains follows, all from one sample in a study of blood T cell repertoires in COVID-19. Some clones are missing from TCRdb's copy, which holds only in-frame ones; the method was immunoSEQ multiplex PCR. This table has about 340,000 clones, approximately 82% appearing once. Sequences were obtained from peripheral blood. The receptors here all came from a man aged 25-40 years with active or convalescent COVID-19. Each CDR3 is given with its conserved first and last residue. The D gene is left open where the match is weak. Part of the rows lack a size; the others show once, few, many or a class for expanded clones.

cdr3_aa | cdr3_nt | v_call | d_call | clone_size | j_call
CASSQSGGAVNEKLFF | TGTGCCAGCAGCCAATCGGGGGGAGCCGTTAATGAAAAACTGTTTTTT | TRBV7-2 | . | . | TRBJ1-4
CASSPQVPLGTEAFF | TGCGCCAGCAGCCCCCAGGTTCCACTAGGAACTGAAGCTTTCTTT | TRBV5-1 | . | . | TRBJ1-1
CASSFSGSYGYTF | TGTGCCAGCAGCTTCTCCGGGTCCTATGGCTACACCTTC | TRBV13 | . | . | TRBJ1-2
CASSPWLAGYNEQFF | TGTGCCAGCAGCCCCTGGCTAGCGGGATACAATGAGCAGTTCTTC | TRBV9 | TRBD2 | . | TRBJ2-1
CASSLERGRSYEQYF | TGTGCCAGCAGCTTAGAGCGGGGGCGATCCTACGAGCAGTACTTC | TRBV11-3 | . | . | TRBJ2-7
CASSLTSGGYETQYF | TGTGCCAGCAGTTTGACTAGCGGGGGGTATGAGACCCAGTACTTC | TRBV27 | TRBD2 | few | TRBJ2-5
CASSRASGRGDTQYF | TGTGCCAGCAGTCGGGCTAGCGGGAGGGGGGATACGCAGTATTTT | TRBV27 | TRBD2 | . | TRBJ2-3
CASSLTDGVSGNTIYF | TGTGCCAGCTCATTAACGGACGGGGTCTCTGGAAACACCATATATTTT | TRBV25-1 | . | . | TRBJ1-3
CASSSSGRSSYEQYF | TGTGCCAGCAGTTCGAGCGGGAGGAGCTCCTACGAGCAGTACTTC | TRBV6-5 | TRBD2 | . | TRBJ2-7
CASSPGGVRGANEQFF | TGTGCCAGCTCACCGGGGGGAGTAAGAGGGGCCAATGAGCAGTTCTTC | TRBV18 | . | . | TRBJ2-1
CATSDLGTGAIQETQYF | TGTGCCACCAGTGACCTAGGGACAGGGGCTATCCAAGAGACCCAGTACTTC | TRBV24-1 | TRBD1 | . | TRBJ2-5
CASSSELAGGRSEYNEQFF | TGTGCCAGCAGCTCGGAACTAGCGGGAGGGCGATCGGAGTACAATGAGCAGTTCTTC | TRBV7-8 | TRBD2 | . | TRBJ2-1
CASSLGQSGYGYTF | TGTGCCAGCAGCTTAGGACAGTCGGGCTATGGCTACACCTTC | TRBV7-2 | . | once | TRBJ1-2
CASSHDRDGYNSPLHF | TGTGCCAGCAGTCACGACAGGGATGGGTATAATTCACCCCTCCACTTT | TRBV6-2/TRBV6-3 | TRBD1 | . | TRBJ1-6
CASSAAGVNTGELFF | TGTGCCAGCAGCGCAGCGGGGGTTAACACCGGGGAGCTGTTTTTT | TRBV5-4 | TRBD2 | . | TRBJ2-2
CATSRAGSSYNEQFF | TGTGCCACCAGCAGAGCAGGAAGCTCCTACAATGAGCAGTTCTTC | TRBV15 | . | . | TRBJ2-1
CSAPDRADSPLHF | TGCAGCGCCCCGGACAGGGCCGATTCACCCCTCCACTTT | TRBV29-1 | TRBD1 | . | TRBJ1-6
CASSPPGASGNTIYF | TGTGCCAGCAGCCCACCGGGAGCCTCTGGAAACACCATATATTTT | TRBV6-2/TRBV6-3 | . | . | TRBJ1-3
CASSISVLPYNEQFF | TGTGCCAGCAGTATAAGCGTTCTCCCCTACAATGAGCAGTTCTTC | TRBV27 | . | . | TRBJ2-1
CASSFGGTSYEQYF | TGTGCCAGCAGCTTTGGGGGCACATCCTACGAGCAGTACTTC | TRBV11-2 | . | . | TRBJ2-7
CASSQGGAGFREKLFF | TGCGCCAGCAGCCAAGGCGGGGCAGGGTTTCGTGAAAAACTGTTTTTT | TRBV4-3 | . | . | TRBJ1-4
CASSSQLAGGSETQYF | TGTGCCAGCAGCTCGCAACTAGCGGGGGGGAGTGAGACCCAGTACTTC | TRBV7-8 | TRBD2 | . | TRBJ2-5
CASSQRTGRETQYF | TGTGCCAGCAGCCAAAGGACAGGGAGAGAGACCCAGTACTTC | TRBV3-1/TRBV3-2 | TRBD1 | . | TRBJ2-5
CASRWGGFTDTQYF | TGTGCCAGCAGATGGGGCGGATTCACAGATACGCAGTATTTT | TRBV7-2 | . | . | TRBJ2-3
CASSLRGNSPLHF | TGTGCCAGCAGCTTAAGGGGAAATTCACCCCTCCACTTT | TRBV11-3 | . | . | TRBJ1-6
CASSSTGGETQYF | TGCGCCAGCAGCTCGACAGGAGGAGAGACCCAGTACTTC | TRBV5-1 | . | once | TRBJ2-5
CASSYWGIPGLAASNEQFF | TGTGCCAGCAGTTACTGGGGAATTCCGGGACTAGCGGCGAGCAATGAGCAGTTCTTC | TRBV6-2/TRBV6-3 | TRBD2 | once | TRBJ2-1